Reported below is one T cell receptor beta chain. The antigen is unknown. These data are taken from a study of vaccination and CD4 T cells after COVID-19. About the study: Median time from second vaccine dose to sampling was about 70 days (14 to 241). Cultures that served as controls received a CEFX pool, an HIV-1 Nef pool, or no peptide.

The Oncomine TCR Beta short-read assay sequenced DNA from cultured CD4+ T cells. TCRdb passed the PCR reads through MiXCR, listing each CDR3 protein once. This sample yields around 19,000 distinct CDR3 sequences, of which 78% are seen a single time; around 17% belongs to the top ten. The treatment denotes: roughly 10-day PBMC culture with coronavirus spike peptide pools or control peptides (ViraFEST assay). V lost 0 bases and J lost 5, with 15 bases in between. The germline V gene has CDR1 SGDLS and CDR2 YYNGEE. The CDR3 covers 16 residues. The sample here was CD4+ T cells from blood, cultured in vitro, taken after SARS-CoV-2 vaccination. The rearrangement uses TRBV9 and TRBJ2-1; D may be TRBD1 or TRBD2 (6 bases each). The sequence was obtained from a human donor who received a COVID-19 vaccine. CDR3 nucleotide sequence: TGTGCCAGCAGCGTAGACGGGGGCGAGGGCGACAATGAGCAGTTCTTC. Encoded protein: CASSVDGGEGDNEQFF.